This T cell receptor beta chain was identified in a study of long-term antiretroviral therapy in people with HIV. Run at survey level, the immunoSEQ assay was version v3.0. The assay was immunoSEQ multiplex PCR, and TCRdb's table has in-frame clones only and misses some. The data hold about 43,000 clones, with roughly 86% observed a single time. Germline V gene lookup returns CDR1 SGHTA and CDR2 FQGTGA. CDR3 size: 13 residues. The V gene lost 1 base and the J gene lost 7 bases, with 10 bases spanning the gap. This receptor was taken from a woman between 50 and 59 years old with HIV. The chain links TRBV7-3 to TRBJ1-1, with D perhaps TRBD1 (5 bases). The sequenced sample was unsorted PBMCs, obtained 0.1 years before starting antiretroviral therapy. The CDR3 reads CASSLRGVGEAFF. As DNA, the CDR3 is TGTGCCAGCAGCTTAAGGGGGGTCGGTGAAGCTTTCTTT.